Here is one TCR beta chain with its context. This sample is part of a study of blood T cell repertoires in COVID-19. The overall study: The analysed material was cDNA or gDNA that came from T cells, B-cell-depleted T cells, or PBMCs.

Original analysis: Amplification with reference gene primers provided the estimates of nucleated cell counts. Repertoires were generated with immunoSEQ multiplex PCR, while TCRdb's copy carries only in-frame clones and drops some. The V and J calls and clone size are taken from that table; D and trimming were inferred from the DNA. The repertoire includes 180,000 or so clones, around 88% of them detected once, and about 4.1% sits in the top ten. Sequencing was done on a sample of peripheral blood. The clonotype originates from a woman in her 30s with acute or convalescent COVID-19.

This CDR3 reads CASSTGQRQYF. CDR3 nucleotides: TGTGCCAGCAGCACGGGACAGAGGCAGTATTTT. The rearrangement links TRBV7-9 to TRBJ2-3; 7 nucleotides agree with TRBD1. CDR1 is SEHNR and CDR2 is FQNEAQ in the germline V gene (reference sequence). The CDR3 covers 11 residues. The trim removed 5 bases at V and 11 bases at J, leaving 4 bases unmatched.